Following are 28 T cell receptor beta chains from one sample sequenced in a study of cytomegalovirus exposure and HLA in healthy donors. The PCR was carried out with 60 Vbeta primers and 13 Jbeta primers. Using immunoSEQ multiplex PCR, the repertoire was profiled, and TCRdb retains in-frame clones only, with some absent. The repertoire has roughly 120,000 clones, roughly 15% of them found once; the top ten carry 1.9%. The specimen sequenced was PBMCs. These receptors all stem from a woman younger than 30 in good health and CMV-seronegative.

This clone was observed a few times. The CDR3 region has the DNA TGTGCCAGCAGTGAGGAGCCCGGGGAGAACACCATATATTTT. Its protein is CASSEEPGENTIYF. The V call is TRBV25-1, the J call TRBJ1-3; D is unresolved. There are 14 residues in the CDR3. V lost 3 bases, J lost 7 bases, and 13 bases lay in between. Germline-derived CDR1 and CDR2 are MGHDK and SYGVNS.

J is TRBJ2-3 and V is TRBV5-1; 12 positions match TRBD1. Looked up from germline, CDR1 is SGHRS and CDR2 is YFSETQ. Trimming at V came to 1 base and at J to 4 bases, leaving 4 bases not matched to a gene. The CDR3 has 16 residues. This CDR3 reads CASSLTGTGGPDTQYF. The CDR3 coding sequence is TGCGCCAGCAGCTTGACCGGGACAGGGGGCCCAGATACGCAGTATTTT.

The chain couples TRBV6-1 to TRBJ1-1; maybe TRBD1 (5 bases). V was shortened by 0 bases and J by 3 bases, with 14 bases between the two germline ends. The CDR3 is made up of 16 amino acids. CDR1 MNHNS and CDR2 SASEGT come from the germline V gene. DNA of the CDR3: TGTGCCAGCAGTGAAGCTCGAATCAGGGTTGACACTGAAGCTTTCTTT. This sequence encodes CASSEARIRVDTEAFF.

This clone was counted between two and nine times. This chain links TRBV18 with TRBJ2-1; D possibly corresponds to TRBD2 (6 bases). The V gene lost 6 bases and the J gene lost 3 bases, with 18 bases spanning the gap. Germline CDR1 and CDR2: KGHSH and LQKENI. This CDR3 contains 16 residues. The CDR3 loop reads CASSPSPGGLYNEQFF. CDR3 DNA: TGTGCCAGCTCCCCTTCTCCAGGAGGGCTCTACAATGAGCAGTTCTTC. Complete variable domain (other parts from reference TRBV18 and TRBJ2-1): NAGVMQNPRHLVRRRGQEARLRCSPMKGHSHVYWYRQLPEEGLKFMVYLQKENIIDESGMPKERFSAEFPKEGPSILRIQQVVRGDSAAYFCASSPSPGGLYNEQFFGPGTRLTVL.

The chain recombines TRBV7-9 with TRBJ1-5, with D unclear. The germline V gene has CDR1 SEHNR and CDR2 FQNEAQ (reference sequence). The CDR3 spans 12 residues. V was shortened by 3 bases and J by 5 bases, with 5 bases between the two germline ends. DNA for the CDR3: TGTGCCAGCAGCTTTAGAGATCAGCCCCAGCATTTT. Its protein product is CASSFRDQPQHF. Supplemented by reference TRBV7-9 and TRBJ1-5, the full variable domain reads DTGVSQNPRHKITKRGQNVTFRCDPISEHNRLYWYRQTLGQGPEFLTYFQNEAQLEKSRLLSDRFSAERPKGSFSTLEIQRTEQGDSAMYLCASSFRDQPQHFGDGTRLSIL.

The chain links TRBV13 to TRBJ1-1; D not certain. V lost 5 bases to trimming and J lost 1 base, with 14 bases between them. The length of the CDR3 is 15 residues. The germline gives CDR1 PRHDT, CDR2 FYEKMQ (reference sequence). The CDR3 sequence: CASSPFEDPNTEAFF. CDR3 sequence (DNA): TGTGCCAGCAGCCCCTTCGAGGATCCGAACACTGAAGCTTTCTTT.

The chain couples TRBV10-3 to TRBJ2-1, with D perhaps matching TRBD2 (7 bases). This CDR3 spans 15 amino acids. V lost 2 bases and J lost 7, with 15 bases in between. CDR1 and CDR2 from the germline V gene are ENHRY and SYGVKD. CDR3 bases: TGTGCCATCAGTGAGATGGCAGGGGAGGGGAATGAGCAGTTCTTC. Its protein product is CAISEMAGEGNEQFF.

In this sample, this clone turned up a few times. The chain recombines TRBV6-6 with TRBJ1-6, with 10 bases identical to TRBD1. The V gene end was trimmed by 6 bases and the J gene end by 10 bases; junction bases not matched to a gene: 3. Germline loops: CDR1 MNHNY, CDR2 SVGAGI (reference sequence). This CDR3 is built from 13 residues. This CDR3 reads CASRRDRGSPLHF. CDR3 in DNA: TGTGCCAGCAGGAGGGACAGGGGCTCACCCCTCCACTTT.

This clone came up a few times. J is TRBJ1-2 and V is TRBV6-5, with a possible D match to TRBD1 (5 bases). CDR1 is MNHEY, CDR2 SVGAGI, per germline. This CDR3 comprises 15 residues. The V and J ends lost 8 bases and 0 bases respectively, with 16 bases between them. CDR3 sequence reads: CASCGRALTNYGYTF. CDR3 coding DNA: TGTGCCAGCTGCGGCAGGGCCCTTACTAACTATGGCTACACCTTC.

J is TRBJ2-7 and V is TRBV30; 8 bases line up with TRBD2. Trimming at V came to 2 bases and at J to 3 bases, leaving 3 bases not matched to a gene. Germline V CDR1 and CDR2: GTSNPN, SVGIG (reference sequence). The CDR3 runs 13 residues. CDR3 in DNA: TGTGCCTGGAGTACCAGCGGGAGCTACGAGCAGTACTTC. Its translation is CAWSTSGSYEQYF.

CDR3 nucleotide sequence: TGTGCCAGCAGCCTCTCGCCGAGCACCTACGAGCAGTACTTC. It yields the protein CASSLSPSTYEQYF. J is TRBJ2-7 and V is TRBV7-9; D is undetermined. The V end lost 5 bases, the J end lost 2 bases, and 13 bases lay between the germline ends. Germline loops: CDR1 SEHNR, CDR2 FQNEAQ (reference sequence). This CDR3 has 14 amino acids.

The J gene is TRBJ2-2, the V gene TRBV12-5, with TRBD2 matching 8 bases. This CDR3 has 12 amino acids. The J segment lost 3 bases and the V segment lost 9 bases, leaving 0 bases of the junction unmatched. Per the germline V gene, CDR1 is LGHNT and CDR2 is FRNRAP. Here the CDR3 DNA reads TGTGCTAGCGGGAGGGACACCGGGGAGCTGTTTTTT. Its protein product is CASGRDTGELFF.

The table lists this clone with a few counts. The CDR3 DNA follows: TGCGCCAGCAGCTCCATCGGGGTTACTGAAGCTTTCTTT. Its translation is CASSSIGVTEAFF. The V and J genes are TRBV5-1 and TRBJ1-1; unclear D gene. Per germline, CDR1 SGHRS and CDR2 YFSETQ. The CDR3 is 13 amino acids. Trimming took 3 bases from V and 5 from J, leaving 11 bases between them.

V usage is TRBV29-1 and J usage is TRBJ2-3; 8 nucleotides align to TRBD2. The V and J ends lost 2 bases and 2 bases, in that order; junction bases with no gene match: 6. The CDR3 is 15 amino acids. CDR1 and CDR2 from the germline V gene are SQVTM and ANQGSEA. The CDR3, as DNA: TGCAGCGTTGAAACCGGGACTAGATCCACAGATACGCAGTATTTT. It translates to CSVETGTRSTDTQYF.

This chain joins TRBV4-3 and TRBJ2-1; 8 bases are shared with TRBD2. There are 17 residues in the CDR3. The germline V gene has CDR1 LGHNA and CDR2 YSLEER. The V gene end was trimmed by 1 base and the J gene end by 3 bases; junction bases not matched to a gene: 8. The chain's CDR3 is CASSQGRVAGRYNEQFF. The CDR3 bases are TGCGCCAGCAGCCAAGGTCGGGTAGCGGGGCGCTACAATGAGCAGTTCTTC.

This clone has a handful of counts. CDR3 residues: CASSTSNEQFF. The CDR3 DNA reads TGTGCCAGTAGTACCTCTAATGAGCAGTTCTTC. The chain recombines TRBV19 with TRBJ2-1; no firm D call. Germline values: CDR1 LNHDA, CDR2 SQIVND (reference sequence). Trimming took 4 bases from V and 7 from J, leaving 5 bases between them. The CDR3 contains 11 residues.

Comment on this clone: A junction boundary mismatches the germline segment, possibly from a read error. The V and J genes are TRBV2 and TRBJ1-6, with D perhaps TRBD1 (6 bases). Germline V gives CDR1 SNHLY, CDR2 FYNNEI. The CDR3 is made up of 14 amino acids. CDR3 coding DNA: TGTGCCAGCAGTGTCTGGGACAAGGATTCCCCCCTCCACTTT. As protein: CASSVWDKDSPLHF.

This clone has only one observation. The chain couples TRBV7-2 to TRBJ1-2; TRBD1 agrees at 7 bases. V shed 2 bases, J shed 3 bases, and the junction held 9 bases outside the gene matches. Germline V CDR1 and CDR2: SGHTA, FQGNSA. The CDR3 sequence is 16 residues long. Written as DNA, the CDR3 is TGTGCCAGCAGCTTAACCCTCGGGACAGCTCACTATGGCTACACCTTC. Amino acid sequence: CASSLTLGTAHYGYTF.

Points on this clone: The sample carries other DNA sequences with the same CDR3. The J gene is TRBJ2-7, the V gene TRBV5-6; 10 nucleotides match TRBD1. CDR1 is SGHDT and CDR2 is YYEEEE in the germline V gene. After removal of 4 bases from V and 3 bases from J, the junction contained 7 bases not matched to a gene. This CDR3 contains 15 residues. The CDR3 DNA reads TGTGCCAGCAGCCCTATAGGACAGGGGGGCTACGAGCAGTACTTC. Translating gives CASSPIGQGGYEQYF.

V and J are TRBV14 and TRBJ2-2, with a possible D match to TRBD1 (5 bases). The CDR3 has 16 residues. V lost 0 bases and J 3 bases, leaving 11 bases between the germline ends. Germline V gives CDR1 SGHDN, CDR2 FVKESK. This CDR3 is CASSQDTRADTGELFF. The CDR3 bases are TGTGCCAGCAGCCAAGATACCAGGGCGGACACCGGGGAGCTGTTTTTT.

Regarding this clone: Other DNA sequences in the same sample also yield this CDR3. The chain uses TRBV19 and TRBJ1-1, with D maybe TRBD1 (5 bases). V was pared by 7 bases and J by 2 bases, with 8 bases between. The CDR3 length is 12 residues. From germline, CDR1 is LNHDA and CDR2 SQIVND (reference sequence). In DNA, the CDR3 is TGTGCCAGTACACAGGAAAACACTGAAGCTTTCTTT. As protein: CASTQENTEAFF.

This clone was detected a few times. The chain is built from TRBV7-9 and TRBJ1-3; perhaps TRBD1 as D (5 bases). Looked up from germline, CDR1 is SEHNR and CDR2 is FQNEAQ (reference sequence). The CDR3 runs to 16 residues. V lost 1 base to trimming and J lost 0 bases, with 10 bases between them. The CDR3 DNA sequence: TGTGCCAGCAGCTTAGTGGGGGGACTCTCTGGAAACACCATATATTTT. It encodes CASSLVGGLSGNTIYF.

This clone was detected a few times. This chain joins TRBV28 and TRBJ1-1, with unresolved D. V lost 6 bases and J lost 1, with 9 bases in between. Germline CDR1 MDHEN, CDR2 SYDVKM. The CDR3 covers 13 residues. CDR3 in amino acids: CASRYSQNTEAFF. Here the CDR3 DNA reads TGTGCCAGCAGGTACAGTCAGAACACTGAAGCTTTCTTT. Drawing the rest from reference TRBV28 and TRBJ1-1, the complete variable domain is DVKVTQSSRYLVKRTGEKVFLECVQDMDHENMFWYRQDPGLGLRLIYFSYDVKMKEKGDIPEGYSVSREKKERFSLILESASTNQTSMYLCASRYSQNTEAFFGQGTRLTVV.

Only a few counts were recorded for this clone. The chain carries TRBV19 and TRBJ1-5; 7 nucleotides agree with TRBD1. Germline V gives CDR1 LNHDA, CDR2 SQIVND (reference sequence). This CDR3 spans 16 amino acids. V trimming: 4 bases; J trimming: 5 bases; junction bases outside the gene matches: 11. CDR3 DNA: TGTGCCAGTAGTAACCAACCGAGACAGGGATATCAGCCCCAGCATTTT. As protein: CASSNQPRQGYQPQHF.

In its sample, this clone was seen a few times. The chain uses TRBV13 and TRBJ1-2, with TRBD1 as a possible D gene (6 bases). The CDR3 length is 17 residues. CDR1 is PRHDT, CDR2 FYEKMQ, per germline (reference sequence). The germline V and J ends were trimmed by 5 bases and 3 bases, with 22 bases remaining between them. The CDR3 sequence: CASSLLMPSGVHYGYTF. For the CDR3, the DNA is TGTGCCAGCAGCCTCCTTATGCCCTCAGGGGTCCACTATGGCTACACCTTC.

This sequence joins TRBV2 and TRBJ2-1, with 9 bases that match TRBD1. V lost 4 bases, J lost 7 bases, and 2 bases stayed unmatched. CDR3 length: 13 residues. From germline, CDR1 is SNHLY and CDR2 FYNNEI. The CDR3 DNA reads TGTGCCAGCAGTGGGGACAGGGCTAATGAGCAGTTCTTC. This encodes CASSGDRANEQFF.

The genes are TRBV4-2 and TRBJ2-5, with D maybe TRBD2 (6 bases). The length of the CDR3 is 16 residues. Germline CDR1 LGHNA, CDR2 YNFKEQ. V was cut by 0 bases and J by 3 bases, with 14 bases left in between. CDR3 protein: CASSQETLAGKETQYF. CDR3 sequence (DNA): TGTGCCAGCAGCCAAGAGACGTTGGCGGGAAAAGAGACCCAGTACTTC.

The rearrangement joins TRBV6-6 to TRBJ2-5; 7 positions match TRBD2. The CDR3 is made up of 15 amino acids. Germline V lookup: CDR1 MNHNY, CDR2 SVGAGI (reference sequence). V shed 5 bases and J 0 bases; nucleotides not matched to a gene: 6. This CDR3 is CASSPNGGDQETQYF. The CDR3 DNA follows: TGTGCCAGCAGTCCCAATGGGGGGGACCAAGAGACCCAGTACTTC.